One and the same sample provided the 10 T cell receptor beta chains below, sequenced in a study of T cells in Graves' hyperthyroidism and ophthalmopathy. Authors of the study amplified TCR beta CDR3 regions from RNA transcripts. Initially, a first-round RT-PCR of the TCR CDR3 employed the HTBI primer set. TCRdb itself ran the multiplex PCR reads through MiXCR, one entry per CDR3 protein. This repertoire shows about 380,000 distinct CDR3 sequences, roughly 13% found once; its top ten account for roughly 9.6%. Sequenced input: blood. All receptors come from a woman aged 60-75 years with Graves' hyperthyroidism.

This clonotype was detected only a few times. The rearrangement uses TRBV19 and TRBJ1-4, with a weak D call TRBD1 (6 bases). CDR3 length equals 15 residues. Trimming pared 6 bases from V and 5 bases from J, leaving 16 bases between. Germline values: CDR1 LNHDA, CDR2 SQIVND (reference sequence). The CDR3 loop reads CASRRPGHPNEKLFF. CDR3 sequence (DNA): TGTGCCAGTAGGAGACCGGGACACCCGAATGAAAAACTGTTTTTT.

This clonotype was counted ten times or more. The J gene is TRBJ2-7, the V gene TRBV7-3; 7 bases match TRBD1. The CDR3 length is 17 residues. Germline-derived CDR1 and CDR2 are SGHTA and FQGTGA. V shed 7 bases and J 1 base; nucleotides not matched to a gene: 16. The CDR3: CASISGLGDRPSYEQYF. The CDR3 coding sequence is TGTGCCAGCATTTCAGGCTTGGGGGACAGACCTTCCTACGAGCAGTACTTC.

Here the CDR3 DNA reads TGTGCCAGCAGCGCCCGACTGGGTGGGCCCAATGAGCAGTTCTTC. It codes for CASSARLGGPNEQFF. The chain recombines TRBV9 with TRBJ2-1; no clear D. Germline CDR1 reads SGDLS; CDR2 reads YYNGEE. Deletions cut 3 bases from V and 6 bases from J, with 16 bases between. The CDR3 has 15 amino acids.

This clonotype has a handful of counts. Possible read error: a much larger clone is one base away. V is TRBV7-2 and J is TRBJ2-7; possible D gene TRBD1, 6 bases. The CDR3 length is 13 residues. Per germline, CDR1 SGHTA and CDR2 FQGNSA. V was shortened by 3 bases and J by 5 bases, with 11 bases between the two germline ends. The CDR3 nucleotides read TGTGCCAGCAGCTTTCAGTCAGGGGACGAGCAGTACTTC. It yields the protein CASSFQSGDEQYF.

The chain carries TRBV19 and TRBJ1-5; the D gene is possibly TRBD1 (6 bases). Germline-derived CDR1 and CDR2 are LNHDA and SQIVND (reference sequence). The CDR3 is 13 residues long. The CDR3 sequence is CTTQKGGGQPQHF. The CDR3 DNA is TGTACCACCCAAAAAGGGGGGGGTCAGCCCCAGCATTTT.

With regard to this clonotype: This could be a read error, since a much larger clone is one nucleotide away. J is TRBJ2-7 and V is TRBV20-1, with D possibly matching TRBD2 (6 bases). The DNA end favors TRBJ2-1, so the J call may be wrong. The CDR3 length is 13 residues. Germline V lookup: CDR1 DFQATT, CDR2 SNEGSKA (reference sequence). The CDR3 bases are TGCAGTGCTAGCGGCGGGACTTGGGACGAGCAGTTCTTC. Protein: CSASGGTWDEQFF.

The chain carries TRBV6-5 and TRBJ1-6, with D tentatively TRBD1 (5 bases). This CDR3 region has 15 residues. The V gene lost 0 bases and the J gene lost 10 bases, with 13 bases spanning the gap. Germline assignment: CDR1 MNHEY and CDR2 SVGAGI. CDR3 DNA: TGTGCCAGCAGTTACTCTTATACGGGGGAATCACCCCTCCACTTT. Protein sequence: CASSYSYTGESPLHF.

CDR3 residues: CASSPTGDSNQPQHF. The CDR3 coding sequence is TGTGCCAGCAGCCCCACGGGGGATAGCAATCAGCCCCAGCATTTT. This rearrangement joins TRBV3-1 to TRBJ1-5; D is perhaps TRBD1 (5 bases). The CDR3 spans 15 residues. V dropped 4 bases and J dropped 0 bases, with 10 bases sitting between them. Germline lookup yields CDR1 LGHDT and CDR2 YNNKEL (reference sequence).

This clonotype was observed a few times. The genes are TRBV7-9 and TRBJ1-4, with D perhaps matching TRBD1 (5 bases). CDR3 length equals 12 residues. The V gene lost 5 bases and the J gene lost 11 bases, with 12 bases spanning the gap. In germline, CDR1 is SEHNR, CDR2 FQNEAQ (reference sequence). The CDR3 sequence: CASSLNAGKLFF. The CDR3 DNA reads TGTGCCAGCAGCCTAAACGCAGGGAAACTGTTTTTT.

This clonotype was observed at least ten times. This chain links TRBV7-9 with TRBJ2-7, with a tentative D call TRBD1 (6 bases). CDR1 SEHNR and CDR2 FQNEAQ come from the germline V gene (reference sequence). The germline V and J ends were trimmed by 5 bases and 6 bases, with 11 bases remaining between them. The CDR3 totals 12 residues. CDR3 in DNA: TGTGCCAGCAGCACCACAGGGAGCGAGCAGTACTTC. Protein: CASSTTGSEQYF.